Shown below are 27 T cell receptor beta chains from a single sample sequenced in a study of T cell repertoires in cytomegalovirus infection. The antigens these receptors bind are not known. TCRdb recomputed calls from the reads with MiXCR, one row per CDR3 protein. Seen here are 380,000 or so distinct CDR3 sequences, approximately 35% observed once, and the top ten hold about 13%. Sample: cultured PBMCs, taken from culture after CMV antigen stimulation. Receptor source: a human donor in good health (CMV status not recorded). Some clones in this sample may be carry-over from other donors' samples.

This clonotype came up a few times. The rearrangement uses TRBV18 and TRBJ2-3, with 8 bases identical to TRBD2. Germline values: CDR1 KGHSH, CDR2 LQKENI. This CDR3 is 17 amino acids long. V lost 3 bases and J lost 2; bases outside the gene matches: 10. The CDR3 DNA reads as TGTGCCAGCTCACCCCTTCGACTAGCGAACCTCACAGATACGCAGTATTTT. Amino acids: CASSPLRLANLTDTQYF.

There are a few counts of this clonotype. The CDR3 DNA follows: TGCGCCAGCAGCCAAGATCGAGACAACAAAAATGAAAAACTGTTTTTT. This gives the protein CASSQDRDNKNEKLFF. The chain joins TRBV4-1 to TRBJ1-4; D remains unclear. There are 16 residues in the CDR3. Trimming cost V 0 bases and J 5 bases, with 13 bases left between them. From germline, CDR1 is MGHRA and CDR2 YSYEKL.

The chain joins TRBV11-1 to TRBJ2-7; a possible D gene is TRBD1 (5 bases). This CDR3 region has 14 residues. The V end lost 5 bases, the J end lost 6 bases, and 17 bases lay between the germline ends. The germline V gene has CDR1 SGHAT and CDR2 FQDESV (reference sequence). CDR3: CASSAEPGLGEQYF. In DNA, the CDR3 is TGTGCCAGCAGCGCGGAGCCAGGGTTGGGCGAGCAGTACTTC.

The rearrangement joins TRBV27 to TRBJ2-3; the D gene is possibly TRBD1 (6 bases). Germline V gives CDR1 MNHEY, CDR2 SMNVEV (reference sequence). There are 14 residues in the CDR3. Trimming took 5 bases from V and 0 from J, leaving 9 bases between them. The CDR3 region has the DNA TGTGCCAGCAGTAAACAGGGAAGCACAGATACGCAGTATTTT. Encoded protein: CASSKQGSTDTQYF.

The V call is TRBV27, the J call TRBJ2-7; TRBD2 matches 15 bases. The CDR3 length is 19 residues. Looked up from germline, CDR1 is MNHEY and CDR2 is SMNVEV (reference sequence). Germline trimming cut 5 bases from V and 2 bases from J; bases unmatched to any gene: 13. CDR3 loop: CASSQRPGLAGGTPYEQYF. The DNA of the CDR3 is TGTGCCAGCAGTCAGCGACCGGGACTAGCGGGAGGAACCCCCTACGAGCAGTACTTC.

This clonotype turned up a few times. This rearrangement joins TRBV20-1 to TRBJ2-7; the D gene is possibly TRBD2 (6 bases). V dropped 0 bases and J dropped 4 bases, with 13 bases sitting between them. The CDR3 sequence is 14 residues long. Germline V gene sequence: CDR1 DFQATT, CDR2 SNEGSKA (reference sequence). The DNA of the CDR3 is TGCAGTGCTAGAGATGGAAGGCTAGCGTACGAGCAGTACTTC. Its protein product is CSARDGRLAYEQYF.

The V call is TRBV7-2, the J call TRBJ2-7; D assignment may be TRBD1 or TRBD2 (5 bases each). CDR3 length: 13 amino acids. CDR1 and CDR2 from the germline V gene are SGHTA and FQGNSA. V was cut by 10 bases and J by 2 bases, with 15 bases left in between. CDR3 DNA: TGTGCCACGTCTGCGAGGGGACCCTACGAGCAGTACTTC. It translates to CATSARGPYEQYF.

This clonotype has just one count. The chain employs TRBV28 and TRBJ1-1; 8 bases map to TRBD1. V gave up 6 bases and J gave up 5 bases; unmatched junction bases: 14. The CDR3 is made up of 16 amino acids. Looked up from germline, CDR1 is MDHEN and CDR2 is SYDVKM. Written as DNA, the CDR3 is TGTGCCAGCAGCCTAGAGCCAGGGGGCTTTGGGACTGAAGCTTTCTTT. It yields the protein CASSLEPGGFGTEAFF. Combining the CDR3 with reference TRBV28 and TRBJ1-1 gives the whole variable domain DVKVTQSSRYLVKRTGEKVFLECVQDMDHENMFWYRQDPGLGLRLIYFSYDVKMKEKGDIPEGYSVSREKKERFSLILESASTNQTSMYLCASSLEPGGFGTEAFFGQGTRLTVV.

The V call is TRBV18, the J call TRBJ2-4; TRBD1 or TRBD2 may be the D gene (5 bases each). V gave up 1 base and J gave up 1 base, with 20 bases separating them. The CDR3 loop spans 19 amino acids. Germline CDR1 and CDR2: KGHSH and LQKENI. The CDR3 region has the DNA TGTGCCAGCTCACCACTGGAGAGGGGATCCATCGGGGCCAAAAACATTCAGTACTTC. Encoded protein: CASSPLERGSIGAKNIQYF.

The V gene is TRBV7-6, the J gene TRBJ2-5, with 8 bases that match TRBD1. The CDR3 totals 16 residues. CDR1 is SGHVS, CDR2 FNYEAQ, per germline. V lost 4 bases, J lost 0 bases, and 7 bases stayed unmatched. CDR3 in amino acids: CASSSGTGSHQETQYF. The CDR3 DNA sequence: TGTGCCAGCAGCTCCGGGACAGGCTCCCACCAAGAGACCCAGTACTTC.

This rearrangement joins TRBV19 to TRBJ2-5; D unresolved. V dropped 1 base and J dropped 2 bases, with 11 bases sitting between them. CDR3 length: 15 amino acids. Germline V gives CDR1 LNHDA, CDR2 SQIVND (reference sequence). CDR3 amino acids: CASSIAGRLQETQYF. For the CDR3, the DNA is TGTGCCAGTAGTATAGCCGGGCGGCTGCAAGAGACCCAGTACTTC.

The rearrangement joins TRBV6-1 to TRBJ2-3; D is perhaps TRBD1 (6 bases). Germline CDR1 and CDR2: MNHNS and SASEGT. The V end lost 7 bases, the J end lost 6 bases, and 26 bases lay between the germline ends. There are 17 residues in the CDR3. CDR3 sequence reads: CASTPRSSWVGADTQYF. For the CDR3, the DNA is TGTGCCAGCACCCCCCGGAGTAGCTGGGTGGGGGCGGATACGCAGTATTTT.

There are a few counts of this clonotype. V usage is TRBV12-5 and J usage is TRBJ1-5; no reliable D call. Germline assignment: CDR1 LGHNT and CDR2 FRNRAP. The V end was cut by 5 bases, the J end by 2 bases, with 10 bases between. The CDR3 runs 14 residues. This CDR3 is CASGPLGGNQPQHF. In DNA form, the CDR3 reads TGTGCTAGTGGTCCTTTGGGCGGCAATCAGCCCCAGCATTTT. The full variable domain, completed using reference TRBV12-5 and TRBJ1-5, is DARVTQTPRHKVTEMGQEVTMRCQPILGHNTVFWYRQTMMQGLELLAYFRNRAPLDDSGMPKDRFSAEMPDATLATLKIQPSEPRDSAVYFCASGPLGGNQPQHFGDGTRLSIL.

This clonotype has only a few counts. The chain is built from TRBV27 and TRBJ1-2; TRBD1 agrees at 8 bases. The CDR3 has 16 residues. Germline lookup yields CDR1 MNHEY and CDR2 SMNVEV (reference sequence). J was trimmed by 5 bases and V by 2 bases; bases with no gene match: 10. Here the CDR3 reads CASSLQGALGGYGYTF. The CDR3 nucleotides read TGTGCCAGCAGTTTACAGGGGGCGCTTGGGGGTTATGGCTACACCTTC.

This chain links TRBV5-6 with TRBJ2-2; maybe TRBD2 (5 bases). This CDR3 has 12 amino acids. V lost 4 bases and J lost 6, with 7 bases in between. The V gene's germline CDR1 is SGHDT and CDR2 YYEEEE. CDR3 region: CASSQRAGELFF. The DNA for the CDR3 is TGTGCCAGCAGCCAGAGGGCCGGGGAGCTGTTTTTT.

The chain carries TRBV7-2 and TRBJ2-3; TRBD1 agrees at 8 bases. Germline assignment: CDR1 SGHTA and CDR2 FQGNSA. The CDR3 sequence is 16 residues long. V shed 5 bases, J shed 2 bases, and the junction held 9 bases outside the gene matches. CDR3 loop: CASSAGGQGFTDTQYF. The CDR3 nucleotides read TGTGCCAGCAGCGCGGGCGGACAGGGCTTCACAGATACGCAGTATTTT.

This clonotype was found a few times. Written as DNA, the CDR3 is TGTGCCAGCAGCCTAACCACGGACACATACACCGGGGAGCTGTTTTTT. It codes for CASSLTTDTYTGELFF. This chain uses TRBV2 with TRBJ2-2; tentative D call: TRBD1 (5 bases). Germline CDR1 and CDR2: SNHLY and FYNNEI. V lost 6 bases and J 3 bases, leaving 17 bases between the germline ends. The CDR3 runs to 16 residues.

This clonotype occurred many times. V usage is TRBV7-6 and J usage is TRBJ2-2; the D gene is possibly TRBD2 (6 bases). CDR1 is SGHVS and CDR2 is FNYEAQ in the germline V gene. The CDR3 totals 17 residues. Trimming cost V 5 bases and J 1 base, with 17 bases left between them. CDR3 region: CASSLTVEGQNTGELFF. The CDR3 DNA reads TGTGCCAGCAGCCTTACGGTGGAGGGCCAGAACACCGGGGAGCTGTTTTTT.

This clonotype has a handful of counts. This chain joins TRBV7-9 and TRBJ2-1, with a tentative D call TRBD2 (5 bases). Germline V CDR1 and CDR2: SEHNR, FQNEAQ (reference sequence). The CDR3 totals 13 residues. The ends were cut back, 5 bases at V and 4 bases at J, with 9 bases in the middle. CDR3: CASSAGEYNEQFF. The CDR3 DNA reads TGTGCCAGCAGCGCCGGGGAGTACAATGAGCAGTTCTTC.

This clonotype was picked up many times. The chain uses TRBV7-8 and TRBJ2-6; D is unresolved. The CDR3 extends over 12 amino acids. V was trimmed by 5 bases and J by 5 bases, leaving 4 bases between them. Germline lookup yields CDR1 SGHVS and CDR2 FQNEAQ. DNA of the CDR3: TGTGCCAGCAGCACGAGGGCCAACGTCCTGACTTTC. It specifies CASSTRANVLTF.

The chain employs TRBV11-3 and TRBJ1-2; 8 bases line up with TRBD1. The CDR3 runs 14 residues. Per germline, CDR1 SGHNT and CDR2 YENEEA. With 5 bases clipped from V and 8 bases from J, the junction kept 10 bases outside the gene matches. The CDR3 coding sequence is TGTGCCAGCAGCGTATCCGGGACAGGCGTAGGCTACACCTTC. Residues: CASSVSGTGVGYTF.

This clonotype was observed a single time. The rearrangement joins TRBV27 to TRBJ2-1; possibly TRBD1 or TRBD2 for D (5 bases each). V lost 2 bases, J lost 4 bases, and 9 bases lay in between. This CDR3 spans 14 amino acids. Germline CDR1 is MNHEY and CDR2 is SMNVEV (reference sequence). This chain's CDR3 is CASSLRDLYNEQFF. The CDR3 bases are TGTGCCAGCAGTTTAAGGGACCTTTACAATGAGCAGTTCTTC.

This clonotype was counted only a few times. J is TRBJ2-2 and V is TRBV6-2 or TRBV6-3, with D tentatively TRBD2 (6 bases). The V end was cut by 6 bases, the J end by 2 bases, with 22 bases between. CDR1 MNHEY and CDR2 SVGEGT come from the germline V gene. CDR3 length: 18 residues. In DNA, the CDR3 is TGTGCCAGCAGAGACCCACCCGGCGGTAGCGGTAACACCGGGGAGCTGTTTTTT. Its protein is CASRDPPGGSGNTGELFF.

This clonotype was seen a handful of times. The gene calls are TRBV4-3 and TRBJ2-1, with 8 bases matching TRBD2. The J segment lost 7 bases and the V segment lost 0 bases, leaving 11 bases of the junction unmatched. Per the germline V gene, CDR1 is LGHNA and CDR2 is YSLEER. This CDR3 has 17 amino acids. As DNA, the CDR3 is TGCGCCAGCAGCCAAGAGGGGCCAGCGGGGGCCTGGAATGAGCAGTTCTTC. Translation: CASSQEGPAGAWNEQFF.

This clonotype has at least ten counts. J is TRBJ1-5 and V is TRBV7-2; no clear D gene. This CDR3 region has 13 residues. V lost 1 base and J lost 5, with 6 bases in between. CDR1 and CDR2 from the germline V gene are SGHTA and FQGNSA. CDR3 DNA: TGTGCCAGCAGCTTAGTCGGAGATCAGCCCCAGCATTTT. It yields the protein CASSLVGDQPQHF.

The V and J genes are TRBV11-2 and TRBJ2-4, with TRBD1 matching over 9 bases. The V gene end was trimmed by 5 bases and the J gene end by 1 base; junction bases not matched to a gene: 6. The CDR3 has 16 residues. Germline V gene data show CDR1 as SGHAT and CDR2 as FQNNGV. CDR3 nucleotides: TGTGCCAGCAGCCCCGGGACAGGGTTTGCCAAAAACATTCAGTACTTC. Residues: CASSPGTGFAKNIQYF. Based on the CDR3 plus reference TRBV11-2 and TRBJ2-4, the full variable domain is EAGVAQSPRYKIIEKRQSVAFWCNPISGHATLYWYQQILGQGPKLLIQFQNNGVVDDSQLPKDRFSAERLKGVDSTLKIQPAKLEDSAVYLCASSPGTGFAKNIQYFGAGTRLSVL.

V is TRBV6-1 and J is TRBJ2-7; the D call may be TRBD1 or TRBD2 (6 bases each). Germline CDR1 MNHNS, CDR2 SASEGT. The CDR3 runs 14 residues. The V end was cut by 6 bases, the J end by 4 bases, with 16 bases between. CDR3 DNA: TGTGCCAGCAGCCCGGGGGCAGGGACTTACGAGCAGTACGTC. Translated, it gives CASSPGAGTYEQYV.